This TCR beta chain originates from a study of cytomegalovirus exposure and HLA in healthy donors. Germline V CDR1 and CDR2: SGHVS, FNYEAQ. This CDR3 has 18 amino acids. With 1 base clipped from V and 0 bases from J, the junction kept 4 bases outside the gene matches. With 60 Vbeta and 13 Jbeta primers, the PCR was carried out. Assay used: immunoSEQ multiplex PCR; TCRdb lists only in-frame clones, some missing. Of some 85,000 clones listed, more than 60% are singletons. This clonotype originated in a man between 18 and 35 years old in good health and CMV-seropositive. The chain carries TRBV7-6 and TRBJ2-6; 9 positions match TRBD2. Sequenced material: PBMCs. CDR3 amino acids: CASSLGAGGSSGANVLTF. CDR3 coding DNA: TGTGCCAGCAGCTTAGGGGCGGGAGGGAGCTCTGGGGCCAACGTCCTGACTTTC.